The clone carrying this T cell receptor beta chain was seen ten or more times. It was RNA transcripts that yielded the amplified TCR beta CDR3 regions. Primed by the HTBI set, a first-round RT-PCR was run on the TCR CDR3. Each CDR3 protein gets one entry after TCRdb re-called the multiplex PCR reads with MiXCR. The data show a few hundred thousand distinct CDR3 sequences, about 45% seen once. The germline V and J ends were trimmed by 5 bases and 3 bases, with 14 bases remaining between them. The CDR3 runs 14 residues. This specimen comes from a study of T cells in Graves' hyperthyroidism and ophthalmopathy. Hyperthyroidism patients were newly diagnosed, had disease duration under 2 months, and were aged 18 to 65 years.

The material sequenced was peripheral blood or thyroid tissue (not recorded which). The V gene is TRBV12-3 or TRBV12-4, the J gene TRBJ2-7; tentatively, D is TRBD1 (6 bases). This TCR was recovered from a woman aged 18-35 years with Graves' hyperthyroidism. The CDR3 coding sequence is TGTGCCAGCAGTCAACAGGGTTGGGTCTACGAGCAGTACTTC. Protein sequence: CASSQQGWVYEQYF.